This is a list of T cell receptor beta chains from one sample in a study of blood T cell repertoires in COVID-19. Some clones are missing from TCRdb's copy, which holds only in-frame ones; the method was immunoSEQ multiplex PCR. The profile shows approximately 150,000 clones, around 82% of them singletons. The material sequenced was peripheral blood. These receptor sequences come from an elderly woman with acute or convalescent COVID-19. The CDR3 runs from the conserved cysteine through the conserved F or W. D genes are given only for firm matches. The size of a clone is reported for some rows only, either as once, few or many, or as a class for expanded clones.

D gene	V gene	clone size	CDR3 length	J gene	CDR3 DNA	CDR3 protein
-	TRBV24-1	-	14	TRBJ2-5	TGTGCCACCAGCGCCGGACAGATCCAAGAGACCCAGTACTTC	CATSAGQIQETQYF
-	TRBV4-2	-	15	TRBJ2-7	TGTGCCAGCAGCCAAGATCCGAGGGAAATGTACGAGCAGTACTTC	CASSQDPREMYEQYF
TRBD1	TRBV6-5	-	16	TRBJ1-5	TGTGCCAGCAGTTCCGTGGGACAGGGGGGTAATCAGCCCCAGCATTTT	CASSSVGQGGNQPQHF
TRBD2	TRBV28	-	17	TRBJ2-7	TGTGCCAGCAGTTTATCTAGCGGGGGGCCTAGCTCCTACGAGCAGTACTTC	CASSLSSGGPSSYEQYF
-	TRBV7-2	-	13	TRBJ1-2	TGTGCCAGCAGCTTAGAGGTGGGCTTGGGCTACACCTTC	CASSLEVGLGYTF
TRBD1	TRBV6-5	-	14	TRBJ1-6	TGTGCCAGCAAGGTGGACAGGGGGAACTCACCCCTCCACTTT	CASKVDRGNSPLHF
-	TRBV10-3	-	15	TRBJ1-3	TGTGCCACATGGGGGACAAGGGGCTCTGGAAACACCATATATTTT	CATWGTRGSGNTIYF
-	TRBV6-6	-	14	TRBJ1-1	TGTGCCAGCAGTTACTTCCAGGGAGGGACTGAAGCTTTCTTT	CASSYFQGGTEAFF
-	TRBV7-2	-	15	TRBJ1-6	TGTGCCAGCAGCCCGACGACAGCCAAGAATTCACCCCTCCACTTT	CASSPTTAKNSPLHF
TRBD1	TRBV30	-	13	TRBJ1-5	TGTGCCTGGAACACAGGGGGCAATCAGCCCCAGCATTTT	CAWNTGGNQPQHF
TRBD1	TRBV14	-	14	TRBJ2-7	TGTGCCAGCAGCTCCAGGACAGGGGGATACGAGCAGTACTTC	CASSSRTGGYEQYF
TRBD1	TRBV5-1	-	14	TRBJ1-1	TGCGCCAGCAGCTCACGACAGGGTGGAACTGAAGCTTTCTTT	CASSSRQGGTEAFF
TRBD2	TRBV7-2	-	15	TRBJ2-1	TGTGCCAGCAGCTTAAGGACTAGCGGGAACAATGAGCAGTTCTTC	CASSLRTSGNNEQFF
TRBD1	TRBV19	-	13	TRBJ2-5	TGTGCCAGTGCCCTTGGACAGGTTGAGACCCAGTACTTC	CASALGQVETQYF
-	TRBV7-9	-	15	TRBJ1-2	TGTGCCAGCAGCTTCAGCGGGGGGCGAGAGTATGGCTACACCTTC	CASSFSGGREYGYTF
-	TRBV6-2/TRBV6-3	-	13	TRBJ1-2	TGTGCCAGCAGCCCCGGGGAGTCCTATGGCTACACCTTC	CASSPGESYGYTF
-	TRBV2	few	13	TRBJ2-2	TGTGCCAGCAGTGTAGATTCTATCGGGGAGCTGTTTTTT	CASSVDSIGELFF
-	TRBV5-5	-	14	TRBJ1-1	TGTGCCAGCAGCTTGGGGGGCGGTTTCACTGAAGCTTTCTTT	CASSLGGGFTEAFF
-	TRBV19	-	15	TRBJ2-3	TGTGCCAGTAGGCTGACCGGTGAGGGCACAGATACGCAGTATTTT	CASRLTGEGTDTQYF
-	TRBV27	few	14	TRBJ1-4	TGTGCCAGCAGTAGAGGGAGGGTGGGTGAAAAACTGTTTTTT	CASSRGRVGEKLFF
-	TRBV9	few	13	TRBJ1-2	TGTGCCAGCAGCGCTGACAGAAACTATGGCTACACCTTC	CASSADRNYGYTF
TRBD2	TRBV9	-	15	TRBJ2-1	TGTGCCAGCAGCGTAGCTAGCGGGTCGTGGAATGAGCAGTTCTTC	CASSVASGSWNEQFF
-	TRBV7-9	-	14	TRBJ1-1	TGTGCCAGCAGCTTAAGCCAGGGGCCTCATGGAGCTTTCTTT	CASSLSQGPHGAFF
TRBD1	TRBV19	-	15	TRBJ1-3	TGTGCCAGTAGTTGGGGAGACAGGGGAGGAAACACCATATATTTT	CASSWGDRGGNTIYF
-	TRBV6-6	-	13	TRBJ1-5	TGTGCCAGCACCCCGGTCGATAATCAGCCCCAGCATTTT	CASTPVDNQPQHF
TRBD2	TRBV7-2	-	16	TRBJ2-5	TGTGCCAGCAGCTCAATGGGACTAGCGGGGGGTGGGGCCCAGTACTTC	CASSSMGLAGGGAQYF
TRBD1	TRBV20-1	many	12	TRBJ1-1	TGCAGTGCTAGTAGGGGGCACACTGAAGCTTTCTTT	CSASRGHTEAFF
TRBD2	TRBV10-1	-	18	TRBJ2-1	TGCGCCAGCAGTGAGAGCGGGGAGGTGACTAGCGGCTCCAATGAGCAGTTCTTC	CASSESGEVTSGSNEQFF
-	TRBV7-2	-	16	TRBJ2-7	TGTGCCAGCAGCGAGGCCTCGCGGGCGTTCACCTACGAGCAGTACTTC	CASSEASRAFTYEQYF
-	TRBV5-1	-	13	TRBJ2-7	TGCGCCAGCAGGCGAAATACAGGGAGCGAGCAGTACTTC	CASRRNTGSEQYF
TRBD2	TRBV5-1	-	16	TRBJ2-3	TGCGCCAGCAGATTGGGAACGGGAGGGCCGACAGATACGCAGTATTTT	CASRLGTGGPTDTQYF
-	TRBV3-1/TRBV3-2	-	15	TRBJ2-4	TGTGCCAGCAGCCAAGATGCAGGGGCCAAAAACATTCAGTACTTC	CASSQDAGAKNIQYF
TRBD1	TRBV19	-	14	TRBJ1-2	TGTGCCAGTGACGGCCGGGACAGGGGTAGTGGCTACACCTTC	CASDGRDRGSGYTF
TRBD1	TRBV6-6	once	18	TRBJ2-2	TGTGCCAGCAGTCGCGCAACAGGGGATTTTGCGAACACCGGGGAGCTGTTTTTT	CASSRATGDFANTGELFF
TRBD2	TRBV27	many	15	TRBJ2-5	TGTGCCACTCAGACATCTCCGGGACTAGTAGAGACCCAGTACTTC	CATQTSPGLVETQYF
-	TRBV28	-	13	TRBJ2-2	TGTGCCAGCAGTTTAGACGGGACCGGGGAGCTGTTTTTT	CASSLDGTGELFF
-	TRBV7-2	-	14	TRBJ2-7	TGTGCCAGCAGCTTCGGAGCGGCCCAATACGAGCAGTACTTC	CASSFGAAQYEQYF
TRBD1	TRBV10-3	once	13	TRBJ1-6	TGTGCCATCAGACAGGGGTGGAATTCACCCCTCCACTTT	CAIRQGWNSPLHF
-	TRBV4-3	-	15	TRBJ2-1	TGCGCCAGCAGCCAAGATACTCAGGGTTACAATGAGCAGTTCTTC	CASSQDTQGYNEQFF
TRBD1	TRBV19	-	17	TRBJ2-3	TGTGCCAGTAGTGGACAGGGGGCGCCGCGGATGCTAGATACGCAGTATTTT	CASSGQGAPRMLDTQYF
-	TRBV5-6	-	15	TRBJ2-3	TGTGCCAGCAGCTTGGGGCAGAAGTACACAGATACGCAGTATTTT	CASSLGQKYTDTQYF
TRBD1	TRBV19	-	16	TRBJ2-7	TGTGCCAGTAGTCTTCGACGGGACAGGGGAACCTACGAGCAGTACTTC	CASSLRRDRGTYEQYF
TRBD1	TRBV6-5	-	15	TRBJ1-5	TGTGCCAGCAGTCACAAGACAGGGGAATATCAGCCCCAGCATTTT	CASSHKTGEYQPQHF
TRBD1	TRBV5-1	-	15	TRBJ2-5	TGCGCCAGCAGCTTCGGACAGGGCGGTCAAGAGACCCAGTACTTC	CASSFGQGGQETQYF
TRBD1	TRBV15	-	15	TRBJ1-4	TGTGCCACCAGCAGAGAGCAGGGGGGCTCGGGAAAACTGTTTTTT	CATSREQGGSGKLFF
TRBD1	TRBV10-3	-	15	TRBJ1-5	TGTGCCATCAGTAATGGACAGGGGATTAGTCAGCCCCAGCATTTT	CAISNGQGISQPQHF
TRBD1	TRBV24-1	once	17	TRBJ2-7	TGTGCCACCAGTGTTCACCCGGACAGGCATTATACCTACGAGCAGTACTTC	CATSVHPDRHYTYEQYF
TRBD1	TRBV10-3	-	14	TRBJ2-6	TGTGCCATCAGGAACAGGGGTGGGGCCAACGTCCTGACTTTC	CAIRNRGGANVLTF
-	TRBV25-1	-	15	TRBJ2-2	TGTGCCAGCAGTCCTAACCTACGGAACACCGGGGAGCTGTTTTTT	CASSPNLRNTGELFF
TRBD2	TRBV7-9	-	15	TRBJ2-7	TGTGCCAGCAGCTTCCGACTAGCGGGACCTTACGAGCAGTACTTC	CASSFRLAGPYEQYF
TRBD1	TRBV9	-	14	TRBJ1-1	TGTGCCAGCAGCGTGGGGACAGTGAACACTGAAGCTTTCTTT	CASSVGTVNTEAFF
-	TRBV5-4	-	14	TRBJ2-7	TGTGCCAGCAGCTTGGAAGTCCAGGGGTACGAGCAGTACTTC	CASSLEVQGYEQYF
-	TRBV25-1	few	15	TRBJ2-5	TGTGCCAGCAGTGCCCAGGATTGGAGGCAAGAGACCCAGTACTTC	CASSAQDWRQETQYF
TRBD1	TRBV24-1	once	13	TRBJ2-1	TGTGCCACACAACAGGGGGCCTACAATGAGCAGTTCTTC	CATQQGAYNEQFF
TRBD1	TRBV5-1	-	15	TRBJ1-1	TGCGCCAGCAGCAGGCGGACAGGCGTGAACACTGAAGCTTTCTTT	CASSRRTGVNTEAFF
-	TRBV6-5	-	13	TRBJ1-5	TGTGCCAGCAGTTACTCGAGTCGCCAGCCCCAGCATTTT	CASSYSSRQPQHF
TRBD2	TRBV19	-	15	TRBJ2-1	TGTGCCAGTACCCAACTAGCGGGGGGGCGATCCGAGCAGTTCTTC	CASTQLAGGRSEQFF